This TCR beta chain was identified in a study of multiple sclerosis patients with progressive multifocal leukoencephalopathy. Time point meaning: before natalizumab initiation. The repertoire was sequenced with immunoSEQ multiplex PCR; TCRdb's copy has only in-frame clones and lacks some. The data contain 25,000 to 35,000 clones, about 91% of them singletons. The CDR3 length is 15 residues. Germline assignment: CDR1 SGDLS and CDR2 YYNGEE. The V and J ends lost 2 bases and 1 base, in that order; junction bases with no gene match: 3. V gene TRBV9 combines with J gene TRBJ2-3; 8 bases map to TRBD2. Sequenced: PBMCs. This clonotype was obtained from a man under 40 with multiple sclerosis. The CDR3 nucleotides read TGTGCCAGCAGCGTCAGCGGGGGCCGCACAGATACGCAGTATTTT. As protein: CASSVSGGRTDTQYF.